The following is a TCR beta chain sequence with its context. What it binds is not known. Running of the v3.0 immunoSEQ assay took place at survey level. The repertoire was sequenced with immunoSEQ multiplex PCR; TCRdb's copy has only in-frame clones and lacks some. Here the sample spans about 30,000 clones, 80% being singletons. The cryopreserved samples used held roughly 1-10 million PBMC prior to extraction of DNA. The data were obtained in a study of long-term antiretroviral therapy in people with HIV. Study-wide points: Spans of CDR3 length were tighter for HIV repertoires than for controls. Pre-ART clonal expansion yielded clones that dominated the repertoire at all time points. Data on ART adherence, viral resistance or therapy changes were unavailable.

The germline V and J ends were trimmed by 2 bases and 1 base, with 6 bases remaining between them. CDR3 size: 15 residues. Germline V gene lookup returns CDR1 SGHVS and CDR2 FNYEAQ. The sequenced sample was unsorted PBMCs, obtained 0.3 years after starting antiretroviral therapy. This sequence was found in a man in his forties with HIV. This rearrangement joins TRBV7-6 to TRBJ2-6; D not resolved. CDR3 sequence (DNA): TGTGCCAGCAGCTTATTAGATTCTGGGGCCAACGTCCTGACTTTC. Its translation is CASSLLDSGANVLTF.